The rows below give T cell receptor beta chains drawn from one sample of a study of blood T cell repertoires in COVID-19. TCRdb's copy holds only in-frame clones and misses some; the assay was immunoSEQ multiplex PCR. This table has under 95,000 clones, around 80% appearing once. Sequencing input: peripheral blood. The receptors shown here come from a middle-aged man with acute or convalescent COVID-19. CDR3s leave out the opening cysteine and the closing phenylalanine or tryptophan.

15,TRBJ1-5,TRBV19,ASSTRLGGQKDQPQH
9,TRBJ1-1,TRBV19,ASRGTGIGF
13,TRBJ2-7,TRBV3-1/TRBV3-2,ASSLRTGDSYEQY
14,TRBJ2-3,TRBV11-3,ASSYGTSARGDTQY
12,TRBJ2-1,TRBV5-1,ASSPGTGGDEQF
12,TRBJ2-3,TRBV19,ASRTSGGADTQY
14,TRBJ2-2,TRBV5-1,ASSLVGVYGTGELF
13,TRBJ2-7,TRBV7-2,ASSLIPGQGYEQY
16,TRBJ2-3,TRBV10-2,ASSESTGTSGTTDTQY
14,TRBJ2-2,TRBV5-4,ASSYAGTENTGELF